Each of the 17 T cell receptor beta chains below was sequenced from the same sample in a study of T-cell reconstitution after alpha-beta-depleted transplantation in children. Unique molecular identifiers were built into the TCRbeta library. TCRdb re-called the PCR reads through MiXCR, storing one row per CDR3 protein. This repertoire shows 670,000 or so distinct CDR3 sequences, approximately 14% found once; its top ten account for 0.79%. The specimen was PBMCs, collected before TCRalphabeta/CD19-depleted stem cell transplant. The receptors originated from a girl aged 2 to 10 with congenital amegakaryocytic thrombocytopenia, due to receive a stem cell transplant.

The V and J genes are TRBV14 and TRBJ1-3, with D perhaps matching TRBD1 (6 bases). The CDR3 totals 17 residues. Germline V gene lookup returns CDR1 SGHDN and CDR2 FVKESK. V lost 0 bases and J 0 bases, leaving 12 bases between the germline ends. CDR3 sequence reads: CASSQDLPGDSGNTIYF. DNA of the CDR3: TGTGCCAGCAGCCAAGATCTCCCAGGGGACTCTGGAAACACCATATATTTT.

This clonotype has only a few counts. CDR3 DNA sequence: TGTGCCAGCAGCCCCATAACGACTAGCGGGAGCTACGAGCAGTACTTC. This codes for CASSPITTSGSYEQYF. J is TRBJ2-7 and V is TRBV7-8; 12 bases align to TRBD2. Per germline, CDR1 SGHVS and CDR2 FQNEAQ. With 5 bases clipped from V and 3 bases from J, the junction kept 8 bases outside the gene matches. The CDR3 loop spans 16 amino acids.

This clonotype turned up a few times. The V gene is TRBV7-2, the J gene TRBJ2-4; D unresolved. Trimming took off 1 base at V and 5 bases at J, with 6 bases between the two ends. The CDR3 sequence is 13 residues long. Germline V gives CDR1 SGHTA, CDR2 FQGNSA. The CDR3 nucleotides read TGTGCCAGCAGCTTAGTTAGCCAAAACATTCAGTACTTC. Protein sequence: CASSLVSQNIQYF.

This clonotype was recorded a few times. CDR3 protein: CASSRRAGLSYEQYF. CDR3 bases: TGCGCCAGCAGCCGTCGAGCGGGCCTCTCCTACGAGCAGTACTTC. V usage is TRBV5-1 and J usage is TRBJ2-7; possible D gene TRBD2, 6 bases. The V gene's germline CDR1 is SGHRS and CDR2 YFSETQ. The CDR3 spans 15 residues. The ends were cut back, 4 bases at V and 0 bases at J, with 14 bases in the middle.

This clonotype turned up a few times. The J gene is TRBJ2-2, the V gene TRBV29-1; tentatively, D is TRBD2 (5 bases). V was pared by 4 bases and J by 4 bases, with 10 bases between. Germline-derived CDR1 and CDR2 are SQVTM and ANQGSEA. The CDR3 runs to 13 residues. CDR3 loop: CSVGGAGTGELFF. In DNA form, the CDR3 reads TGCAGCGTTGGTGGCGCGGGCACCGGGGAGCTGTTTTTT.

CDR3 residues: CASSLSPAGDTQYF. The CDR3, as DNA: TGTGCCAGCAGTTTATCGCCCGCGGGGGATACGCAGTATTTT. The rearrangement links TRBV27 to TRBJ2-3; maybe TRBD2 (6 bases). V was cut by 0 bases and J by 6 bases, with 10 bases left in between. The CDR3 consists of 14 residues. Germline values: CDR1 MNHEY, CDR2 SMNVEV (reference sequence).

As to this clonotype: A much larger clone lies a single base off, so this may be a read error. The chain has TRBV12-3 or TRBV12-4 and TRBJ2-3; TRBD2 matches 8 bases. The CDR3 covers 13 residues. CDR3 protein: CASCASAGDTQCF. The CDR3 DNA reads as TGTGCCAGCTGCGCCTCAGCGGGGGATACGCAGTGTTTT.

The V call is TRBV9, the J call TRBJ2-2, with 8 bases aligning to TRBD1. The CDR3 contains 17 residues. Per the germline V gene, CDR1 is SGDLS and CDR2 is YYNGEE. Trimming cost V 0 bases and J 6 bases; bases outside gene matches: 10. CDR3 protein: CASSVVPDRVAAGELFF. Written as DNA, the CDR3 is TGTGCCAGCAGCGTAGTCCCGGACAGGGTAGCGGCCGGGGAGCTGTTTTTT.

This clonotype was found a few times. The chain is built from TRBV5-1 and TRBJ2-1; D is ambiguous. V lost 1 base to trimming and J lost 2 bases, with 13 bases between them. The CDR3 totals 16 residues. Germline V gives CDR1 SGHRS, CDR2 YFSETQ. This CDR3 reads CASSLSPYLPYNEQFF. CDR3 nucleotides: TGCGCCAGCAGCTTGTCGCCCTACCTACCCTACAATGAGCAGTTCTTC.

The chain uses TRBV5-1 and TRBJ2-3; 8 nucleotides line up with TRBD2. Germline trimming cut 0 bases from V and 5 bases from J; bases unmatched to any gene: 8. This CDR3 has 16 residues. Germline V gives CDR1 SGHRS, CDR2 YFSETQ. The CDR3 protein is CASSLETGGPKDTQYF. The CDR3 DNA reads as TGCGCCAGCAGCTTGGAAACGGGAGGGCCAAAAGATACGCAGTATTTT.

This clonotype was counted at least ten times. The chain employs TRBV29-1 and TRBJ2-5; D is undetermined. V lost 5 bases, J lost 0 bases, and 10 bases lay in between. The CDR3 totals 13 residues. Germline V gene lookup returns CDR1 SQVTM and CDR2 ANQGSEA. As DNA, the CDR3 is TGCAGCGTTACGCCCCGGTACCAAGAGACCCAGTACTTC. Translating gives CSVTPRYQETQYF.

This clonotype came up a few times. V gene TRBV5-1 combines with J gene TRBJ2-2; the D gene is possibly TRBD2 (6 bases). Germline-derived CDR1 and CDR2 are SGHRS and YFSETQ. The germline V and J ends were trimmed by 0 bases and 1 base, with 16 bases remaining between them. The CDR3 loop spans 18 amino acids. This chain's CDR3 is CASSLGAWGTGNTGELFF. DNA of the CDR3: TGCGCCAGCAGCTTGGGCGCTTGGGGGACTGGGAACACCGGGGAGCTGTTTTTT.

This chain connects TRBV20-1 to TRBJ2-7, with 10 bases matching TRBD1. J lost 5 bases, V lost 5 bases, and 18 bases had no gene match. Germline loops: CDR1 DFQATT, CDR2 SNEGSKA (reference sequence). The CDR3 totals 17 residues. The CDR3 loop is CSALAVGGGQGNHEQYF. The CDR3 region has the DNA TGCAGTGCTCTAGCGGTTGGGGGGGGACAGGGGAACCACGAGCAGTACTTC.

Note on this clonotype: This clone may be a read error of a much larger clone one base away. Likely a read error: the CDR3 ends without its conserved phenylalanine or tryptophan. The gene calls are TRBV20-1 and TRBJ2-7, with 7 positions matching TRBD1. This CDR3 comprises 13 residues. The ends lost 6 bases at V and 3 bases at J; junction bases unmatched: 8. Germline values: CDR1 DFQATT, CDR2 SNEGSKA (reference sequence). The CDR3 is CSARGTVHYEQYS. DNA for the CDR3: TGCAGTGCCCGAGGGACAGTTCACTACGAGCAGTACTCC.

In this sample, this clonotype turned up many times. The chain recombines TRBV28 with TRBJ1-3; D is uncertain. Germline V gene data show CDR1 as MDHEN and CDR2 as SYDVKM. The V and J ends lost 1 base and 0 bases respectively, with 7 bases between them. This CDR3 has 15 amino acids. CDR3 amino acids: CASSLLASSGNTIYF. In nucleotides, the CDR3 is TGTGCCAGCAGTTTATTGGCAAGCTCTGGAAACACCATATATTTT. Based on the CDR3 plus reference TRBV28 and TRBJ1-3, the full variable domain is DVKVTQSSRYLVKRTGEKVFLECVQDMDHENMFWYRQDPGLGLRLIYFSYDVKMKEKGDIPEGYSVSREKKERFSLILESASTNQTSMYLCASSLLASSGNTIYFGEGSWLTVV.

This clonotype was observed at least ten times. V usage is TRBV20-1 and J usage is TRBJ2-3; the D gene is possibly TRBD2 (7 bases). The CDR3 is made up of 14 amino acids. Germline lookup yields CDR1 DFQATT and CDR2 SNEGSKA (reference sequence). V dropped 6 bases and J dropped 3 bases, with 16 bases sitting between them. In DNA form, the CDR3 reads TGCAGTGCGGGGGGGCGACCCCTTACAGATACGCAGTATTTT. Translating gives CSAGGRPLTDTQYF.

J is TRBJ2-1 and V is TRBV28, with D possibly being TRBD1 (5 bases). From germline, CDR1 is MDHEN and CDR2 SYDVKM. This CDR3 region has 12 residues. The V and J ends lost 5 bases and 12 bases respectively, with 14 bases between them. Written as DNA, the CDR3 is TGTGCCAGCAGTCCCCTTGCTACAGGGCAGTTCTTC. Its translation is CASSPLATGQFF.